This entry features one TCR beta chain sequence. Being one base from a much bigger clone, this may be a read error. The data derive from a study of early T cells in non-severe SARS-CoV-2 infection. Germline V gene sequence: CDR1 SGHRS, CDR2 YFSETQ. The length of the CDR3 is 14 residues. MiXCR, applied by TCRdb to the 5' RACE reads, yields one record per CDR3 protein. The data contain 68,000 or so distinct CDR3 sequences, about an eighth of them singletons. The sample was whole blood. V usage is TRBV5-1 and J usage is TRBJ1-2, with a possible D match to TRBD1 (6 bases). The receptor comes from an adult who was a healthcare worker with PCR-confirmed SARS-CoV-2 infection or an uninfected control (not recorded which). Here the CDR3 reads CVSSLYRVEDGYTF. CDR3 nucleotides: TGCGTCAGCAGCTTATACAGGGTTGAAGATGGCTACACCTTC.